The T cell receptor beta chain described here comes from a study of blood T cell repertoires in COVID-19. Overall study: COVID-19 samples collected from the United States, Italy and Spain covered acute and convalescent phases. Nucleic acid was either cDNA or gDNA, and it came from T cells, B-cell-depleted T cells, or PBMCs.

V lost 2 bases, J lost 0 bases, and 13 bases lay in between. The CDR3 runs 16 residues. Germline loops: CDR1 ENHRY, CDR2 SYGVKD. Enrollment of patients from Seattle took place during active infection, with longitudinal follow-up. As originally analysed: Researchers report that nucleated cell counts were estimated from reference gene primer amplification. Produced via immunoSEQ multiplex PCR; TCRdb's table is partial and in-frame only. The DNA was the basis for D and trimming; V, J and clone size are from that table. The sample has roughly 60,000 clones; roughly four fifths are singletons. The genes are TRBV10-3 and TRBJ1-2; no clear D gene. This clonotype was obtained from a man in his fifties or sixties with COVID-19, enrolled during active disease. Sequenced sample: peripheral blood. The CDR3 here is CAISETEYASNYGYTF. The CDR3 coding sequence is TGTGCCATCAGTGAGACCGAGTACGCCTCTAACTATGGCTACACCTTC.